This TCR beta chain was captured by sequencing in a study of cytomegalovirus exposure and HLA in healthy donors. Background on the study: Caucasian-associated ancestry cluster membership applied to 75% to 85% of 300 to 450 genotyped donors.

CDR3 length equals 16 residues. The junction had 4 bases not matched to a gene; V was cut back by 7 bases and J by 2 bases. Germline loops: CDR1 SGHAT, CDR2 FQNNGV. The PCR ran on 60 Vbeta and 13 Jbeta primers. Measured with immunoSEQ multiplex PCR; TCRdb has only the in-frame clones, and not every one. The sample contains some 90,000 clones, 80% of which appear only once. Concerning this clone itself: As yet, its antigen is unknown.

Findings and limits, study-wide: Researchers counted around 150 TCR beta chains as cytomegalovirus-associated.

Material: PBMCs. The rearrangement links TRBV11-2 to TRBJ2-2, with 13 bases lining up with TRBD2. The TCR comes from a man in his fifties or sixties in good health and CMV-seropositive. The CDR3 bases are TGTGCCAGCACAAGGGGACTAGCGGGAAACACCGGGGAGCTGTTTTTT. This translates into CASTRGLAGNTGELFF.